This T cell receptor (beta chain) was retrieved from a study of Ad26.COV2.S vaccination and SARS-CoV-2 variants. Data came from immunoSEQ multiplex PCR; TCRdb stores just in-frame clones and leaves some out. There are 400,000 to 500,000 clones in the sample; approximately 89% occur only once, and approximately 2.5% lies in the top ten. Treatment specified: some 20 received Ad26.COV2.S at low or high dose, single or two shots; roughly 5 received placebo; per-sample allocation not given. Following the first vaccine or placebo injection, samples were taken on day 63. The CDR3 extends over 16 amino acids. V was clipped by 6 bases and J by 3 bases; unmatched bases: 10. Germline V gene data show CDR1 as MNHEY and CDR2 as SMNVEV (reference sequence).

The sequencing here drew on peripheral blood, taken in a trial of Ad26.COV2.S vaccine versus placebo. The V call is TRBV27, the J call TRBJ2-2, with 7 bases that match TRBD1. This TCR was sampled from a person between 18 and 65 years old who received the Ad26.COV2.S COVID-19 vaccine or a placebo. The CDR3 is CASRDDRELYTGELFF. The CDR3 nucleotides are TGTGCCAGCAGGGATGACAGGGAATTGTACACCGGGGAGCTGTTTTTT.